This T cell receptor (beta chain) is from a study of T cell repertoires in cytomegalovirus infection. Trimming removed 2 bases at V and 10 bases at J, with 14 bases between. The germline V gene encodes CDR1 MNHNY and CDR2 SVGAGI (reference sequence). This CDR3 is built from 14 residues. From the reads, TCRdb called clonotypes with MiXCR, one entry per CDR3 protein. Counted here are fewer than 300,000 distinct CDR3 sequences, about a quarter occurring once; the ten biggest clones make up around 13%. The chain uses TRBV6-6 and TRBJ2-2, with D possibly called TRBD1 or TRBD2 (5 bases each). This sequence was found in a human donor in good health (CMV status not recorded). Some clones in this sample may be carry-over from other donors' samples. The sample was PBMCs. The CDR3 here is CASSYMGVAEELFF. The DNA for the CDR3 is TGTGCCAGCAGTTACATGGGGGTGGCCGAGGAGCTGTTTTTT.